This T cell receptor (beta chain) derives from a study of blood T cell repertoires in COVID-19. Germline V lookup: CDR1 LGHDT, CDR2 YNNKEL (reference sequence). There are 16 residues in the CDR3. J lost 3 bases, V lost 0 bases, and 5 bases had no gene match. Sequencing used immunoSEQ multiplex PCR; TCRdb keeps in-frame clones, though not all of them. Of under 350,000 clones detected, 86% appear once; the ten largest clones hold 4% to 5%. The rearrangement joins TRBV3-1 (or the pseudogene TRBV3-2) to TRBJ2-1; TRBD2 agrees at 7 bases. Sequencing was carried out using PBMCs or T cells enriched from blood (not recorded which). The sequence was obtained from a man younger than 40 who had recovered from COVID-19. The CDR3 reads CASSQEGGPGYNEQFF. The CDR3 nucleotides are TGTGCCAGCAGCCAAGAGGGAGGGCCCGGCTACAATGAGCAGTTCTTC.